This T cell receptor beta chain was captured by sequencing in a study of blood T cell repertoires in COVID-19. Study in general: COVID-19 samples collected from the United States, Italy and Spain covered acute and convalescent phases. T cells, B-cell-depleted T cells, or PBMCs supplied cDNA or gDNA.

In the original workflow: Amplified reference gene primers provided the basis for estimating nucleated cell counts. Method: immunoSEQ multiplex PCR; TCRdb's copy keeps in-frame clones and lacks some. That table gives V, J and clone size, and the DNA gave D and trimming. The sample includes hundreds of thousands of clones, around 84% of them seen just once. Trimming cost V 4 bases and J 4 bases; bases outside gene matches: 5. The germline V gene has CDR1 LNHDA and CDR2 SQIVND (reference sequence). This CDR3 contains 16 residues. The rearrangement uses TRBV19 and TRBJ2-3; the match to TRBD2 covers 13 bases. The sequenced material came from peripheral blood. This clonotype was obtained from a human donor in a cohort sampled during active COVID-19. The CDR3 DNA reads TGTGCCAGTAGTAAGGGACTAGCGGGGCCCGCAGATACGCAGTATTTT. Amino acids: CASSKGLAGPADTQYF.